This T cell receptor beta chain was sequenced for a study of T-cell memory formation after mild COVID-19. Study-level information: Across donors, TCR clusters were largely donor specific.

The study, taken as a whole, reports: Second-wave clones with a day 37 peak had unconfirmed SARS-CoV-2 specificity.

As for this clonotype: Its antigen is currently unknown.

CDR1 is SNHLY, CDR2 FYNNEI, per germline. The CDR3 covers 14 residues. V was pared by 8 bases and J by 7 bases, with 18 bases between. A 5'RACE reaction primed in the constant segment made cDNA libraries of TCR alpha and TCR beta, and these carried sample barcodes and UMIs. Using its own MiXCR run on the 5' RACE reads, TCRdb lists one record per CDR3 protein. The data contain roughly 450,000 distinct CDR3 sequences, roughly 18% of them singletons. The receptor was isolated from a man in his late teens or twenties who had mild COVID-19 (a few samples of this study predate the infection). Cell type and time point are not known. J is TRBJ2-4 and V is TRBV2, with TRBD2 as a possible D gene (6 bases). Material for sequencing was PBMCs or a T cell subset sorted from them (not recorded which). The CDR3 protein is CASSPTGTLNIQYF. CDR3 DNA sequence: TGTGCCAGCTCCCCTACTGGGACTCTTAACATTCAGTACTTC.